This TCR beta chain is from a study of T cell repertoires in cytomegalovirus infection. This clonotype was detected only a few times. Its antigen is currently unknown. TCRdb reprocessed the reads via MiXCR and lists one record per CDR3 protein. Of around 200,000 distinct CDR3 sequences listed, around 40% are singletons. The V gene lost 5 bases and the J gene lost 2 bases, with 21 bases spanning the gap. Looked up from germline, CDR1 is SEHNR and CDR2 is FQNEAQ (reference sequence). The CDR3 has 17 amino acids. The V gene is TRBV7-9, the J gene TRBJ1-1, with D perhaps matching TRBD1 (5 bases). Sequenced here: CD8+ T cells from cultured PBMCs, sampled from culture after CMV antigen stimulation. The receptor comes from a human donor in good health (CMV status not recorded). Some clones in this sample may be carry-over from other donors' samples. CDR3 DNA: TGTGCCAGCAGCCCTCTTGCTGGGGGGGACCTTAACACTGAAGCTTTCTTT. Translated, it gives CASSPLAGGDLNTEAFF.